Each of the 18 T cell receptor beta chains below was sequenced from the same sample in a study of blood T cell repertoires in COVID-19. Only in-frame clones appear in the TCRdb table, and some are missing; sequencing was by immunoSEQ multiplex PCR. The profile shows roughly 220,000 clones, about 86% of them singletons. Sequencing used PBMCs or T cells enriched from blood (not recorded which). The receptors derive from a woman aged 50 to 65 with acute COVID-19.

The chain carries TRBV19 and TRBJ2-7, with 7 bases identical to TRBD1. Germline lookup yields CDR1 LNHDA and CDR2 SQIVND (reference sequence). This CDR3 is 13 amino acids long. After removal of 5 bases from V and 1 base from J, the junction contained 2 bases not matched to a gene. The chain's CDR3 is CASSETGSYEQYF. The CDR3 DNA reads TGTGCCAGTAGTGAGACAGGGTCCTACGAGCAGTACTTC. The whole variable domain, filled in from reference TRBV19 and TRBJ2-7, reads DGGITQSPKYLFRKEGQNVTLSCEQNLNHDAMYWYRQDPGQGLRLIYYSQIVNDFQKGDIAEGYSVSREKKESFPLTVTSAQKNPTAFYLCASSETGSYEQYFGPGTRLTVT.

This clone was recorded once. V usage is TRBV11-3 and J usage is TRBJ2-7; D not resolved. Looked up from germline, CDR1 is SGHNT and CDR2 is YENEEA. Between the trimmed V and J ends, which lost 5 bases and 1 base, there was a span of 9 bases. The CDR3 covers 13 residues. In nucleotides, the CDR3 is TGTGCCAGCAGCCCCGGAGTTTCCTACGAGCAGTACTTC. It yields the protein CASSPGVSYEQYF.

The chain uses TRBV7-2 and TRBJ1-2; 7 bases agree with TRBD1. CDR1 and CDR2 from the germline V gene are SGHTA and FQGNSA. J gave up 2 bases and V 5 bases, and 2 bases lay outside the gene matches. CDR3 length: 13 residues. CDR3 residues: CASSRDSNYGYTF. The CDR3 DNA follows: TGTGCCAGCAGCCGGGACAGCAACTATGGCTACACCTTC.

The chain joins TRBV5-6 to TRBJ1-5; TRBD1 aligns across 7 bases. The CDR3 has 16 amino acids. The junction had 6 bases not matched to a gene; V was cut back by 3 bases and J by 0 bases. Germline-derived CDR1 and CDR2 are SGHDT and YYEEEE. CDR3 sequence: CASSSRGRYSNQPQHF. CDR3 coding DNA: TGTGCCAGCAGCTCCAGGGGGAGATATAGCAATCAGCCCCAGCATTTT.

This clone turned up a few times. The gene calls are TRBV7-9 and TRBJ2-6; 8 bases fit TRBD2. Germline values: CDR1 SEHNR, CDR2 FQNEAQ (reference sequence). The CDR3 extends over 24 amino acids. The V segment lost 7 bases and the J segment 0 bases; nucleotides outside the gene matches: 29. The CDR3 spells CASTGRAGAVRETHKSSGANVLTF. CDR3 DNA: TGTGCCAGCACCGGGAGGGCGGGAGCAGTCCGCGAAACCCACAAGAGCTCTGGGGCCAACGTCCTGACTTTC. Combining the CDR3 with reference TRBV7-9 and TRBJ2-6 gives the whole variable domain DTGVSQNPRHKITKRGQNVTFRCDPISEHNRLYWYRQTLGQGPEFLTYFQNEAQLEKSRLLSDRFSAERPKGSFSTLEIQRTEQGDSAMYLCASTGRAGAVRETHKSSGANVLTFGAGSRLTVL.

This CDR3 is CASSFSSPLAGAYNEQFF. Written as DNA, the CDR3 is TGTGCCAGCAGTTTTTCTTCCCCACTAGCGGGAGCCTACAATGAGCAGTTCTTC. V and J are TRBV27 and TRBJ2-1; TRBD2 matches at 11 bases. The CDR3 contains 18 residues. From germline, CDR1 is MNHEY and CDR2 SMNVEV (reference sequence). Unmatched junction bases numbered 9, after V lost 3 bases and J lost 2 bases.

The table lists this clone with a count of one. The genes are TRBV2 and TRBJ1-6; D may be TRBD1 (5 bases). Germline assignment: CDR1 SNHLY and CDR2 FYNNEI. V gave up 7 bases and J gave up 5 bases, with 9 bases separating them. This CDR3 comprises 13 residues. CDR3 protein: CASISRDNSPLHF. CDR3 DNA: TGTGCCAGCATATCCAGGGATAATTCACCCCTCCACTTT. Full variable domain (outside the CDR3, taken from reference TRBV2 and TRBJ1-6): EPEVTQTPSHQVTQMGQEVILRCVPISNHLYFYWYRQILGQKVEFLVSFYNNEISEKSEIFDDQFSVERPDGSNFTLKIRSTKLEDSAMYFCASISRDNSPLHFGNGTRLTVT.

The gene calls are TRBV28 and TRBJ2-2, with D possibly being TRBD1 (5 bases). Germline lookup yields CDR1 MDHEN and CDR2 SYDVKM. V was trimmed by 3 bases and J by 7 bases, leaving 21 bases between them. The CDR3 runs to 17 residues. For the CDR3, the DNA is TGTGCCAGCAGTTTTATCGGGCCTAGTAGGGGTGGCGGGGAGCTGTTTTTT. This translates into CASSFIGPSRGGGELFF.

This clone was recorded only once. The V and J genes are TRBV18 and TRBJ2-7; possibly TRBD2 for D (5 bases). From germline, CDR1 is KGHSH and CDR2 LQKENI. Trimming removed 5 bases at V and 2 bases at J, with 16 bases between. The CDR3 runs 15 residues. The CDR3 loop is CASSNSGSLTYEQYF. CDR3 DNA sequence: TGTGCCAGCTCAAATTCGGGGAGTCTTACCTACGAGCAGTACTTC. Variable domain in full (rest from reference TRBV18 and TRBJ2-7): NAGVMQNPRHLVRRRGQEARLRCSPMKGHSHVYWYRQLPEEGLKFMVYLQKENIIDESGMPKERFSAEFPKEGPSILRIQQVVRGDSAAYFCASSNSGSLTYEQYFGPGTRLTVT.

The chain carries TRBV19 and TRBJ1-5; the D is unclear. Between the trimmed V and J ends, which lost 3 bases and 4 bases, there was a span of 10 bases. The CDR3 extends over 14 amino acids. CDR1 is LNHDA, CDR2 SQIVND, per germline (reference sequence). This chain's CDR3 is CASSMGRENQPQHF. The CDR3, as DNA: TGTGCCAGTAGTATGGGGAGGGAGAATCAGCCCCAGCATTTT.

The chain is built from TRBV27 and TRBJ2-3; no clear D. This CDR3 comprises 12 residues. The V gene's germline CDR1 is MNHEY and CDR2 SMNVEV (reference sequence). V lost 6 bases and J 1 base, leaving 5 bases between the germline ends. CDR3 sequence: CASSLGTDTQYF. The CDR3 DNA reads as TGTGCCAGCAGCCTCGGCACAGATACGCAGTATTTT.

This chain connects TRBV29-1 to TRBJ2-7; a weak D match, TRBD1 (9 bases). V was trimmed by 7 bases and J by 3 bases, leaving 16 bases between them. Germline CDR1 is SQVTM and CDR2 is ANQGSEA. CDR3 length: 13 amino acids. The CDR3 reads CSGGGTGNYEQYF. In DNA form, the CDR3 reads TGCAGCGGCGGGGGGACAGGGAACTACGAGCAGTACTTC.

V usage is TRBV5-1 and J usage is TRBJ2-2, with 11 nucleotides matching TRBD1. CDR1 is SGHRS and CDR2 is YFSETQ in the germline V gene. With 4 bases clipped from V and 7 bases from J, the junction kept 6 bases outside the gene matches. The CDR3 length is 15 residues. In DNA, the CDR3 is TGCGCCAGCAGCGCGGGACAGGGGGTGAACGGGGAGCTGTTTTTT. Protein sequence: CASSAGQGVNGELFF.

The chain is built from TRBV5-1 and TRBJ1-6, with 9 bases fitting TRBD1. CDR1 is SGHRS, CDR2 YFSETQ, per germline. The CDR3 contains 14 residues. With 6 bases clipped from V and 7 bases from J, the junction kept 5 bases outside the gene matches. The CDR3 region has the DNA TGCGCCAGCACCACAGGGGGCCCCAATTCACCCCTCCACTTT. The encoded protein is CASTTGGPNSPLHF.

This clone was recorded a few times. The chain is built from TRBV28 and TRBJ1-6; 9 bases fit TRBD1. Germline V gene data show CDR1 as MDHEN and CDR2 as SYDVKM. CDR3 size: 15 residues. V trimming: 4 bases; J trimming: 10 bases; junction bases outside the gene matches: 8. This CDR3 reads CASSYPGTGLSPLHF. In DNA form, the CDR3 reads TGTGCCAGCAGTTATCCCGGGACAGGGCTCTCACCCCTCCACTTT.

V gene TRBV28 combines with J gene TRBJ2-5; D possibly corresponds to TRBD1 (5 bases). This CDR3 has 14 amino acids. The ends were cut back, 5 bases at V and 0 bases at J, with 10 bases in the middle. The germline CDR1 and CDR2 sequences are MDHEN and SYDVKM. CDR3 DNA: TGTGCCAGCAGTGGCGAGACAGACCAAGAGACCCAGTACTTC. Protein product: CASSGETDQETQYF.

The table lists this clone with a few counts. This chain joins TRBV11-2 and TRBJ2-3, with TRBD1 matching over 10 bases. Germline V lookup: CDR1 SGHAT, CDR2 FQNNGV. This CDR3 is built from 14 residues. V shed 9 bases and J 3 bases; nucleotides not matched to a gene: 6. The CDR3 here is CARLAGQGTDTQYF. The CDR3, as DNA: TGTGCCAGGTTAGCGGGACAGGGGACAGATACGCAGTATTTT.

This clone appeared a single time. This chain uses TRBV28 with TRBJ2-3; 10 bases line up with TRBD2. The V gene's germline CDR1 is MDHEN and CDR2 SYDVKM. There are 19 residues in the CDR3. Unmatched junction bases numbered 15, after V lost 6 bases and J lost 0 bases. In nucleotides, the CDR3 is TGTGCCAGCAGCGCCCTTATAGGAGCGGGAGGGCCGAGCACAGATACGCAGTATTTT. This encodes CASSALIGAGGPSTDTQYF.